Each of the 14 T cell receptor beta chains below was sequenced from the same sample in a study of T cells in localized non-small cell lung cancer. TCRdb's table, derived via immunoSEQ multiplex PCR, lists solely in-frame clones and lacks some. Here the sample spans around 2,400 clones, over 20% being singletons. The material was lung tumor tissue, obtained before any cancer treatment. The receptors derive from a man between 35 and 75 years old with stage I lung adenocarcinoma.

This rearrangement joins TRBV19 to TRBJ2-4; TRBD2 agrees at 12 bases. CDR1 and CDR2 (germline): LNHDA, SQIVND (reference sequence). After removal of 7 bases from V and 4 bases from J, the junction contained 11 bases not matched to a gene. CDR3 length: 17 amino acids. The CDR3 DNA reads as TGTGCCAGTACTTCATTCGGGACTAGCGGGCCAAAAAACATTCAGTACTTC. The encoded protein is CASTSFGTSGPKNIQYF.

The chain joins TRBV6-8 to TRBJ2-2; 7 nucleotides agree with TRBD2. Germline CDR1 MNHGY, CDR2 SAAAGT. This CDR3 has 17 residues. The trim removed 6 bases at V and 2 bases at J, leaving 12 bases unmatched. The CDR3 is CASRNAKSGINTGELFF. DNA of the CDR3: TGTGCCAGCAGAAACGCCAAGAGCGGGATAAACACCGGGGAGCTGTTTTTT.

This sequence joins TRBV6-8 and TRBJ2-5; no definite D call. Germline assignment: CDR1 MNHGY and CDR2 SAAAGT. This CDR3 spans 14 amino acids. The V gene lost 2 bases and the J gene lost 1 base, with 8 bases spanning the gap. This chain's CDR3 is CASSYMGIQETQYF. CDR3 bases: TGTGCCAGCAGTTACATGGGAATCCAAGAGACCCAGTACTTC.

This clone occurred a few times. The chain links TRBV7-2 to TRBJ1-1, with D maybe TRBD1 (5 bases). This CDR3 region has 13 residues. Trimming removed 4 bases at V and 9 bases at J, with 15 bases between. Germline values: CDR1 SGHTA, CDR2 FQGNSA. CDR3 region: CASSSVEGRKAFF. CDR3 sequence (DNA): TGTGCCAGCAGCTCCGTCGAGGGGAGGAAAGCTTTCTTT.

Relative to its sample, this clone is medium-sized (0.01 to 0.1%). The chain uses TRBV11-3 and TRBJ2-7; perhaps TRBD1 as D (5 bases). V lost 5 bases and J 3 bases, leaving 17 bases between the germline ends. Germline V gene lookup returns CDR1 SGHNT and CDR2 YENEEA. This CDR3 region has 15 residues. The CDR3 spells CASSQRRHRFYEQYF. The CDR3 DNA reads TGTGCCAGCAGCCAAAGGCGGCACAGGTTCTACGAGCAGTACTTC.

This sequence joins TRBV6-4 and TRBJ2-3; D is possibly TRBD1 (6 bases). This CDR3 spans 11 amino acids. Germline V lookup: CDR1 MRHNA, CDR2 SNTAGT. CDR3 region: CVGASTDTQYF. The CDR3 bases are TGTGTGGGGGCTAGCACAGATACGCAGTATTTT.

The genes are TRBV5-1 and TRBJ2-1; 9 bases match TRBD1. The CDR3 covers 15 residues. The ends lost 0 bases at V and 5 bases at J; junction bases unmatched: 3. The germline CDR1 and CDR2 sequences are SGHRS and YFSETQ. CDR3 region: CASSLAGQGHNEQFF. In nucleotides, the CDR3 is TGCGCCAGCAGCTTGGCGGGACAGGGCCACAATGAGCAGTTCTTC.

This clone was recorded a few times. The V gene is TRBV11-3, the J gene TRBJ2-5, with a tentative D call TRBD2 (5 bases). The CDR3 spans 14 residues. CDR1 and CDR2 from the germline V gene are SGHNT and YENEEA. V lost 3 bases to trimming and J lost 7 bases, with 15 bases between them. DNA of the CDR3: TGTGCCAGCAGCTTGTTTCGGGGTCTGGGGACCCAGTACTTC. It yields the protein CASSLFRGLGTQYF.

This chain joins TRBV11-3 and TRBJ2-1; TRBD2 might be the D (6 bases). The CDR3 sequence is 16 residues long. The V end lost 0 bases, the J end lost 9 bases, and 18 bases lay between the germline ends. Germline assignment: CDR1 SGHNT and CDR2 YENEEA. The CDR3 sequence is CASSLEGIGSLGEQFF. The DNA of the CDR3 is TGTGCCAGCAGCTTAGAAGGGATCGGGAGCCTGGGTGAGCAGTTCTTC.

The J gene is TRBJ2-7, the V gene TRBV28, with D hard to call. CDR1 and CDR2 from the germline V gene are MDHEN and SYDVKM. This CDR3 has 14 amino acids. The ends were cut back, 2 bases at V and 0 bases at J, with 8 bases in the middle. As DNA, the CDR3 is TGTGCCAGCAGTTTACAGCCGAGCTCCTACGAGCAGTACTTC. Translation: CASSLQPSSYEQYF.

This clone was seen only a few times. Here the CDR3 reads CASSVGKGFSDTQYF. The CDR3 region has the DNA TGTGCCAGCAGCGTAGGAAAAGGTTTTTCAGATACGCAGTATTTT. The V call is TRBV9, the J call TRBJ2-3, with unresolved D. Trimming cost V 0 bases and J 4 bases, with 12 bases left between them. The CDR3 loop spans 15 amino acids. In germline, CDR1 is SGDLS, CDR2 YYNGEE.

This clone has a handful of counts. The gene calls are TRBV2 and TRBJ1-3; maybe TRBD1 (6 bases). The germline gives CDR1 SNHLY, CDR2 FYNNEI. This CDR3 is built from 18 residues. Trimming left V 6 bases short and J 4 bases short, with 25 bases between. For the CDR3, the DNA is TGTGCCAGCAGCGGGGTGCGAGGGGGGGCAGAGAGAGGAAACACCATATATTTT. Translation gives CASSGVRGGAERGNTIYF.

Of note for this clone: Other DNA sequences of this sample code for an identical CDR3. V is TRBV11-3 and J is TRBJ2-6, with D possibly TRBD1 on 6 matching bases. CDR3 length equals 15 residues. The germline V gene has CDR1 SGHNT and CDR2 YENEEA. Trimming left V 3 bases short and J 2 bases short, with 8 bases between. In DNA, the CDR3 is TGTGCCAGCAGCTTCACAGGGCCTGGGGCCAACGTCCTGACTTTC. Its protein product is CASSFTGPGANVLTF.

The CDR3 sequence is CASSAGGQETQYF. The CDR3 DNA follows: TGTGCCAGTAGTGCGGGTGGACAAGAGACCCAGTACTTC. This chain joins TRBV19 and TRBJ2-5; possibly TRBD2 for D (5 bases). Germline-derived CDR1 and CDR2 are LNHDA and SQIVND (reference sequence). CDR3 length: 13 residues. Trimming took 5 bases from V and 2 from J, leaving 9 bases between them.